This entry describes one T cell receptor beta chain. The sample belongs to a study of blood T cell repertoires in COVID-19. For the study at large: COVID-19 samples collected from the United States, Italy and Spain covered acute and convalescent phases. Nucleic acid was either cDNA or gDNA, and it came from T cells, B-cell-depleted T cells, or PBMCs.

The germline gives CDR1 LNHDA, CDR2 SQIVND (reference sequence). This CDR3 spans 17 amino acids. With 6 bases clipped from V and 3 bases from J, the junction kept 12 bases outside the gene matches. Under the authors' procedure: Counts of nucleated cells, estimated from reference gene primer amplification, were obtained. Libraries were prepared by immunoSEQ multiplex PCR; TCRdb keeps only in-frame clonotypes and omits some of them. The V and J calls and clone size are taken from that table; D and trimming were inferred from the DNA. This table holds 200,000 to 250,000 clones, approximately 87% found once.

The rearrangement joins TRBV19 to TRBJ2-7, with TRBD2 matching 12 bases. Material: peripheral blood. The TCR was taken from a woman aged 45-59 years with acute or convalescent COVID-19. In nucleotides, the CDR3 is TGTGCCAGTAGCCTGACTAGCGGGAGAGGTTGGGGCTACGAGCAGTACTTC. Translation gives CASSLTSGRGWGYEQYF.